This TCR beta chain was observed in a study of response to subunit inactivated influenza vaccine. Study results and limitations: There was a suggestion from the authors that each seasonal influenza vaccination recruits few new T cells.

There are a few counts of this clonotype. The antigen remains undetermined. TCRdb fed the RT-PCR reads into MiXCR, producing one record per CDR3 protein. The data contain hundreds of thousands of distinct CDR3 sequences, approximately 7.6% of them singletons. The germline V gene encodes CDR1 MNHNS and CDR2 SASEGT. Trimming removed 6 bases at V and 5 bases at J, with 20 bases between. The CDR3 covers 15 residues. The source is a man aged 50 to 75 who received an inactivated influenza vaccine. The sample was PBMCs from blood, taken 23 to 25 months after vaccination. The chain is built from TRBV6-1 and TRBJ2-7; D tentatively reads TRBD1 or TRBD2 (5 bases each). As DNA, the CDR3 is TGTGCCAGCAGCCGCACGGGACGGCCTAACCACGAGCAGTACTTC. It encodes CASSRTGRPNHEQYF.